This T cell receptor beta chain was recovered during a study of cytomegalovirus exposure and HLA in healthy donors. Study as a whole: Previous work identified roughly 110 million unique TCR beta sequences from about 179 million T cells. Study conclusions and caveats: Later analysis identified some 16,000 TCR beta sequences associated with HLA alleles, using a false discovery rate threshold of 0.05. According to the study, roughly 160 TCR beta chains were cytomegalovirus-associated. The classifier was said to identify cytomegalovirus status with high specificity and sensitivity.

The germline gives CDR1 SGHDT, CDR2 YYEEEE. CDR3 size: 14 residues. V was trimmed by 2 bases and J by 6 bases, leaving 9 bases between them. Comment on this clone: Its antigen is unknown.

PCR primers comprised 60 Vbeta and 13 Jbeta primers. The table came from immunoSEQ multiplex PCR; TCRdb's copy has only in-frame clones and leaves some out. The sample lists under 200,000 clones; more than 80% were seen once. The chain links TRBV5-6 to TRBJ1-6; weak D call: TRBD1 (6 bases). This receptor was taken from a woman in her 50s in good health and CMV-seropositive. The sequenced sample was PBMCs. CDR3 nucleotides: TGTGCCAGCAGCTTCAGGGGCGGTAATTCACCCCTCCACTTT. It encodes CASSFRGGNSPLHF.